The clone carrying this TCR beta chain was detected many times. Read data end 3 residues before the CDR3 end; the end is taken from the germline J gene. Assay: immunoSEQ multiplex PCR; the TCRdb copy retains only in-frame clones and omits some. The data show about 64,000 clones, none appearing only once, with around 1.7% held by the ten largest. The data were taken from a study of T cell clonality in common variable immunodeficiency. V was pared by 4 bases and J by 2 bases, with 12 bases between. The CDR3 sequence is 15 residues long. From germline, CDR1 is WNHNN and CDR2 SYGVQD (reference sequence). Sequencing was done on a sample of peripheral blood mononuclear cells. The clonotype was recovered from a person aged 18-70 years in good health. V usage is TRBV10-1 and J usage is TRBJ1-5, with TRBD1 as a possible D gene (5 bases). The CDR3 loop is CASSVGTGGNQPQHF. The sequenced CDR3 bases are TGCGCCAGCAGTGTCGGGACTGGTGGCAATCAGCCC.